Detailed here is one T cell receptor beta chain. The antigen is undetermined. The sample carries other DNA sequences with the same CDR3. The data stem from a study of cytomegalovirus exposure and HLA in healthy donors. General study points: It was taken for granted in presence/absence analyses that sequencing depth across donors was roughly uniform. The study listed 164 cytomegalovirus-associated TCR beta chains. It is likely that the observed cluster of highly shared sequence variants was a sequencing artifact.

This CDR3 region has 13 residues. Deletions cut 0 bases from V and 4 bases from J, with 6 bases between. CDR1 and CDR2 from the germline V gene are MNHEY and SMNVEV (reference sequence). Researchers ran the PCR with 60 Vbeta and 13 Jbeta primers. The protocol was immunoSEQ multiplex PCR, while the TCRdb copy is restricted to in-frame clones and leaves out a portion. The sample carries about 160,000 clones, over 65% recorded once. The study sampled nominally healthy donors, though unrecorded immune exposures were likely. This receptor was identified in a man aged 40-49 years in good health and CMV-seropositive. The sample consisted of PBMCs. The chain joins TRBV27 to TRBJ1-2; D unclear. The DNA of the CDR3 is TGTGCCAGCAGTTTATCATCTAGCTATGGCTACACCTTC. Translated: CASSLSSSYGYTF.